One sample yielded the 29 T cell receptor beta chains listed below, sequenced in a study of blood T cell repertoires in COVID-19. Sequenced by immunoSEQ multiplex PCR; TCRdb stores in-frame clones only, minus some. This sample carries about 250,000 clones, 75% to 85% of them seen once, and the ten largest clones take approximately 8.2%. The sample comprised PBMCs or T cells enriched from blood (not recorded which). These receptors all stem from a woman aged 50 to 60 with acute COVID-19.

Many counts were recorded for this clone. The chain uses TRBV6-6 and TRBJ2-6, with 7 positions matching TRBD1. This CDR3 comprises 18 residues. V shed 5 bases and J 0 bases; nucleotides not matched to a gene: 10. Germline CDR1 is MNHNY and CDR2 is SVGAGI (reference sequence). The CDR3 sequence: CASSPIGTASSGANVLTF. CDR3 DNA: TGTGCCAGCAGTCCGATCGGGACAGCAAGCTCTGGGGCCAACGTCCTGACTTTC.

This clone appeared a single time. The CDR3 DNA follows: TGTGCCAGCAGCCCCCCAGACCCGACTAGCGGGGTTCTGGGCGGGGAGCTGTTTTTT. Its translation: CASSPPDPTSGVLGGELFF. This chain uses TRBV3-1 (or the pseudogene TRBV3-2) with TRBJ2-2; 11 bases match TRBD2. There are 19 residues in the CDR3. The germline gives CDR1 LGHDT, CDR2 YNNKEL (reference sequence). Trimming at V came to 4 bases and at J to 7 bases, leaving 17 bases not matched to a gene.

This sequence joins TRBV6-5 and TRBJ1-1; tentatively, D is TRBD1 (5 bases). V dropped 5 bases and J dropped 5 bases, with 12 bases sitting between them. The CDR3 sequence is 13 residues long. Germline CDR1 MNHEY, CDR2 SVGAGI. The CDR3 DNA sequence: TGTGCCAGCAGTCCCGGGGGGGGAACTGAAGCTTTCTTT. This gives the protein CASSPGGGTEAFF.

A single count supports this clone. This chain uses TRBV13 with TRBJ2-3; 9 positions match TRBD1. The CDR3 length is 18 residues. The germline CDR1 and CDR2 sequences are PRHDT and FYEKMQ (reference sequence). V lost 5 bases, J lost 3 bases, and 15 bases stayed unmatched. The CDR3: CASSLLLQRDRVTDTQYF. The CDR3 DNA reads as TGTGCCAGCAGCCTCCTCCTTCAACGGGACAGGGTAACAGATACGCAGTATTTT.

The chain uses TRBV6-5 and TRBJ1-1; TRBD1 aligns across 7 bases. Germline lookup yields CDR1 MNHEY and CDR2 SVGAGI. The CDR3 loop spans 14 amino acids. Germline trimming cut 1 base from V and 1 base from J; bases unmatched to any gene: 0. The CDR3 sequence: CASSYWDRNTEAFF. CDR3 DNA: TGTGCCAGCAGTTACTGGGACAGGAACACTGAAGCTTTCTTT.

The chain carries TRBV7-9 and TRBJ1-1; D call uncertain. CDR1 and CDR2 from the germline V gene are SEHNR and FQNEAQ (reference sequence). V was cut by 5 bases and J by 6 bases, with 10 bases left in between. This CDR3 spans 12 amino acids. CDR3 residues: CASSLEASEAFF. CDR3 DNA sequence: TGTGCCAGCAGCCTTGAAGCCTCTGAAGCTTTCTTT.

This clone is a singleton in its sample. This chain links TRBV7-2 with TRBJ1-2; TRBD1 matches at 9 bases. Unmatched junction bases numbered 4, after V lost 7 bases and J lost 4 bases. The CDR3 sequence is 13 residues long. Germline V gene sequence: CDR1 SGHTA, CDR2 FQGNSA. CDR3 sequence reads: CASTRQGVYGYTF. The CDR3 nucleotides read TGTGCCAGCACCAGACAGGGGGTCTATGGCTACACCTTC.

The chain joins TRBV3-1 (or the pseudogene TRBV3-2) to TRBJ2-7; TRBD1 matches 8 bases. With V trimmed by 1 base and J by 4 bases, 3 bases remained unmatched. Germline CDR1 reads LGHDT; CDR2 reads YNNKEL (reference sequence). This CDR3 has 14 amino acids. This chain's CDR3 is CASSQGTGFYEQYF. The CDR3 DNA is TGTGCCAGCAGCCAAGGGACAGGGTTTTACGAGCAGTACTTC.

The chain couples TRBV6-2 or TRBV6-3 to TRBJ2-2; 8 bases agree with TRBD2. This CDR3 region has 17 residues. Germline CDR1 reads MNHEY; CDR2 reads SVGEGT. V shed 4 bases and J 7 bases; nucleotides not matched to a gene: 14. The DNA of the CDR3 is TGTGCCAGCAGTTGGAAAGCCGGGACTAGTAAAGTCGGGGAGCTGTTTTTT. It is translated as CASSWKAGTSKVGELFF.

The genes are TRBV18 and TRBJ2-5; TRBD1 aligns across 7 bases. The CDR3 has 15 residues. V dropped 3 bases and J dropped 5; count of bases not matched to a gene: 9. Per germline, CDR1 KGHSH and CDR2 LQKENI. CDR3 bases: TGTGCCAGCTCACCCGGGACAGCCGCCCTTGAGACCCAGTACTTC. Protein sequence: CASSPGTAALETQYF.

The chain has TRBV19 and TRBJ1-1; D possibly corresponds to TRBD1 (5 bases). CDR3 size: 13 residues. Germline V gene sequence: CDR1 LNHDA, CDR2 SQIVND (reference sequence). The germline V and J ends were trimmed by 3 bases and 10 bases, with 15 bases remaining between them. In DNA, the CDR3 is TGTGCCAGTAGTATGGACCCCGGGGGTCGAGCTTTCTTT. It encodes CASSMDPGGRAFF.

The chain recombines TRBV18 with TRBJ1-2; the match to TRBD1 covers 9 bases. V was clipped by 2 bases and J by 4 bases; unmatched bases: 5. The germline V gene encodes CDR1 KGHSH and CDR2 LQKENI. The CDR3 length is 15 residues. The CDR3 spells CASSPGTGGSYGYTF. The CDR3 nucleotides read TGTGCCAGCTCACCAGGCACAGGGGGCAGCTATGGCTACACCTTC. The complete variable domain, with remaining parts taken from reference TRBV18 and TRBJ1-2, reads NAGVMQNPRHLVRRRGQEARLRCSPMKGHSHVYWYRQLPEEGLKFMVYLQKENIIDESGMPKERFSAEFPKEGPSILRIQQVVRGDSAAYFCASSPGTGGSYGYTFGSGTRLTVV.

The chain uses TRBV5-1 and TRBJ2-5; 10 nucleotides match TRBD1. Germline values: CDR1 SGHRS, CDR2 YFSETQ. With V trimmed by 7 bases and J by 5 bases, 11 bases remained unmatched. This CDR3 region has 15 residues. CDR3 sequence: CASGQGTGAGETQYF. The CDR3 region has the DNA TGCGCCAGCGGGCAGGGGACAGGGGCTGGGGAGACCCAGTACTTC.

The chain recombines TRBV29-1 with TRBJ2-1; tentative D call: TRBD2 (5 bases). Trimming left V 5 bases short and J 1 base short, with 12 bases between. CDR1 is SQVTM, CDR2 ANQGSEA, per germline. The CDR3 extends over 14 amino acids. The CDR3 region has the DNA TGCAGCGTTCCGGAGCGGTTGTCCTACAATGAGCAGTTCTTC. Translating gives CSVPERLSYNEQFF.

The chain recombines TRBV19 with TRBJ1-5; 10 bases are a match to TRBD1. The junction had 13 bases not matched to a gene; V was cut back by 10 bases and J by 7 bases. This CDR3 region has 15 residues. CDR1 and CDR2 from the germline V gene are LNHDA and SQIVND (reference sequence). The CDR3 bases are TGTGCCACCGCGACCGGGACAGGGGAAGGACAGCCCCAGCATTTT. Its protein is CATATGTGEGQPQHF.

The chain uses TRBV5-4 and TRBJ2-3, with 8 bases that match TRBD2. Germline-derived CDR1 and CDR2 are SGHNT and YYREEE (reference sequence). The junction had 5 bases not matched to a gene; V was cut back by 4 bases and J by 4 bases. The CDR3 contains 14 residues. The CDR3, as DNA: TGTGCCAGCAGCCGCGGGGGGCAGGCAGATACGCAGTATTTT. As protein: CASSRGGQADTQYF.

The rearrangement uses TRBV6-5 and TRBJ2-1, with 7 bases lining up with TRBD2. The germline gives CDR1 MNHEY, CDR2 SVGAGI. The CDR3 is 15 residues long. Trimming removed 5 bases from V and 1 base from J; junction bases left unmatched: 5. The CDR3 region is CASSLSGNSYNEQFF. CDR3 in DNA: TGTGCCAGCAGTCTAAGCGGGAATTCCTACAATGAGCAGTTCTTC.

The gene calls are TRBV7-2 and TRBJ1-1, with D perhaps matching TRBD1 (5 bases). V shed 6 bases and J shed 1 base, with 12 bases lying between them. Germline lookup yields CDR1 SGHTA and CDR2 FQGNSA. This CDR3 region has 14 residues. CDR3 amino acids: CASRFTGQNTEAFF. The CDR3 DNA reads TGTGCCAGCAGGTTTACAGGACAGAACACTGAAGCTTTCTTT.

The gene calls are TRBV5-1 and TRBJ2-6; 7 bases agree with TRBD1. The germline gives CDR1 SGHRS, CDR2 YFSETQ. V shed 3 bases, J shed 3 bases, and the junction held 3 bases outside the gene matches. The CDR3 has 15 amino acids. The DNA of the CDR3 is TGCGCCAGCAGCTCACAGGGGAGTGGGGCCAACGTCCTGACTTTC. Protein: CASSSQGSGANVLTF. Using reference TRBV5-1 and TRBJ2-6 for the parts outside the CDR3, the full variable domain is KAGVTQTPRYLIKTRGQQVTLSCSPISGHRSVSWYQQTPGQGLQFLFEYFSETQRNKGNFPGRFSGRQFSNSRSEMNVSTLELGDSALYLCASSSQGSGANVLTFGAGSRLTVL.

The chain recombines TRBV5-1 with TRBJ2-1; 14 positions agree with TRBD2. Germline assignment: CDR1 SGHRS and CDR2 YFSETQ. With V trimmed by 0 bases and J by 6 bases, 5 bases remained unmatched. The CDR3 is 17 residues long. Here the CDR3 reads CASSLGGTSGGPNEQFF. In DNA, the CDR3 is TGCGCCAGCAGCTTGGGAGGGACTAGCGGGGGCCCCAATGAGCAGTTCTTC.

This clone has just one count. The chain carries TRBV11-2 and TRBJ1-3; D remains unclear. CDR3 length: 14 amino acids. The germline V gene encodes CDR1 SGHAT and CDR2 FQNNGV. The V end lost 3 bases, the J end lost 0 bases, and 6 bases lay between the germline ends. The CDR3 region has the DNA TGTGCCAGCAGCTTGACACTCTCTGGAAACACCATATATTTT. It encodes CASSLTLSGNTIYF.

The chain employs TRBV5-6 and TRBJ2-3, with 8 bases fitting TRBD2. CDR1 and CDR2 from the germline V gene are SGHDT and YYEEEE. This CDR3 has 16 amino acids. Unmatched junction bases numbered 8, after V lost 0 bases and J lost 5 bases. Here the CDR3 DNA reads TGTGCCAGCAGCTTGGGATGGACTAGCCTCGGAGATACGCAGTATTTT. Residues: CASSLGWTSLGDTQYF. Full variable domain (missing parts from reference TRBV5-6 and TRBJ2-3): DAGVTQSPTHLIKTRGQQVTLRCSPKSGHDTVSWYQQALGQGPQFIFQYYEEEERQRGNFPDRFSGHQFPNYSSELNVNALLLGDSALYLCASSLGWTSLGDTQYFGPGTRLTVL.

This clone was seen a few times. The genes are TRBV5-6 and TRBJ1-1; TRBD1 is a possible D gene (6 bases). Germline CDR1 SGHDT, CDR2 YYEEEE. The ends were cut back, 4 bases at V and 2 bases at J, with 15 bases in the middle. This CDR3 region has 15 residues. The CDR3 DNA follows: TGTGCCAGCAGCGCGATACAGGGACCCAACACTGAAGCTTTCTTT. Encoded protein: CASSAIQGPNTEAFF. Full variable domain (missing parts from reference TRBV5-6 and TRBJ1-1): DAGVTQSPTHLIKTRGQQVTLRCSPKSGHDTVSWYQQALGQGPQFIFQYYEEEERQRGNFPDRFSGHQFPNYSSELNVNALLLGDSALYLCASSAIQGPNTEAFFGQGTRLTVV.

For this clone: The junction shows a germline mismatch at one end, possibly a read error. The chain links TRBV19 to TRBJ1-2; TRBD1 matches 7 bases. Germline CDR1 reads LNHDA; CDR2 reads SQIVND (reference sequence). The CDR3 length is 12 residues. In DNA form, the CDR3 reads TGTGTCAGTAGCTTGGGACAGATGGGCTACACCTTC. It translates to CVSSLGQMGYTF.

The chain links TRBV18 to TRBJ2-7; D may be TRBD1 (5 bases). In germline, CDR1 is KGHSH, CDR2 LQKENI. This CDR3 has 16 residues. V lost 6 bases and J 2 bases, leaving 20 bases between the germline ends. The CDR3 loop reads CASSLFQGTNAYEQYF. CDR3 DNA sequence: TGTGCCAGCTCCCTTTTCCAGGGCACCAACGCCTACGAGCAGTACTTC.

The rearrangement uses TRBV11-1 and TRBJ2-3; 8 bases are a match to TRBD1. The ends lost 5 bases at V and 5 bases at J; junction bases unmatched: 6. The germline V gene encodes CDR1 SGHAT and CDR2 FQDESV (reference sequence). There are 14 residues in the CDR3. The CDR3 reads CASSPDRAVDTQYF. The CDR3 DNA is TGTGCCAGCAGCCCGGACAGGGCAGTAGATACGCAGTATTTT.

The chain employs TRBV30 and TRBJ2-1; D is perhaps TRBD2 (5 bases). Deletions cut 2 bases from V and 9 bases from J, with 20 bases between. Germline CDR1 GTSNPN, CDR2 SVGIG (reference sequence). This CDR3 region has 15 residues. The CDR3 region has the DNA TGTGCCTGGAGTAACCCAAGCGGAGCCTTGAGTGAGCAGTTCTTC. This codes for CAWSNPSGALSEQFF.

CDR3 in DNA: TGCGCCAGCAGCAAGGGACAGGACAATGAGCAGTTCTTC. Translated: CASSKGQDNEQFF. V is TRBV5-1 and J is TRBJ2-1; TRBD1 aligns across 8 bases. Unmatched junction bases numbered 2, after V lost 4 bases and J lost 5 bases. The CDR3 contains 13 residues. Germline CDR1 is SGHRS and CDR2 is YFSETQ. The full variable domain, rest sourced from reference TRBV5-1 and TRBJ2-1, is KAGVTQTPRYLIKTRGQQVTLSCSPISGHRSVSWYQQTPGQGLQFLFEYFSETQRNKGNFPGRFSGRQFSNSRSEMNVSTLELGDSALYLCASSKGQDNEQFFGPGTRLTVL.

The rearrangement joins TRBV6-1 to TRBJ1-1; TRBD1 agrees at 8 bases. The trim removed 1 base at V and 5 bases at J, leaving 15 bases unmatched. Germline V gives CDR1 MNHNS, CDR2 SASEGT. CDR3 size: 18 residues. The CDR3 DNA sequence: TGTGCCAGCAGTGAAGGACCAGGGGGCGTAGCGTACAGGACTGAAGCTTTCTTT. As protein: CASSEGPGGVAYRTEAFF.